These 9 T cell receptor beta chains originate from one sample sequenced in a study of shared clonotypes between healthy human individuals. TCRdb's table, derived via immunoSEQ multiplex PCR, lists solely in-frame clones and lacks some. This sample has millions of clones; around nine tenths occur once, and the top ten carry 0.13% to 0.15%. Sample: naive CD4+ T cells sorted from blood. The subset: CD45RA+ positively selected. All receptors derive from a man aged 18 to 30 in good health.

The V and J genes are TRBV4-1 and TRBJ2-3; 12 nucleotides match TRBD2. V was clipped by 0 bases and J by 4 bases; unmatched bases: 17. This CDR3 has 21 amino acids. Germline V lookup: CDR1 MGHRA, CDR2 YSYEKL. The CDR3 protein is CASSQDPGSSGRVRAPDTQYF. The CDR3 coding sequence is TGCGCCAGCAGCCAAGATCCTGGGTCTAGCGGGAGGGTAAGAGCCCCAGATACGCAGTATTTT.

The chain has TRBV10-1 and TRBJ1-2, with TRBD1 matching over 7 bases. V dropped 8 bases and J dropped 5; count of bases not matched to a gene: 11. CDR3 length: 14 amino acids. Germline CDR1 is WNHNN and CDR2 is SYGVQD (reference sequence). CDR3 sequence: CASAPGQLLYGYTF. CDR3 DNA: TGCGCCAGCGCCCCGGGACAGCTACTGTATGGCTACACCTTC.

With respect to this clone: The identical CDR3 is also encoded by other nucleotide sequences in the sample. This chain uses TRBV5-1 with TRBJ2-5; D could derive from TRBD1 or TRBD2 (5 bases each). V was trimmed by 0 bases and J by 3 bases, leaving 9 bases between them. The length of the CDR3 is 14 residues. Germline loops: CDR1 SGHRS, CDR2 YFSETQ. CDR3 nucleotides: TGCGCCAGCAGCTTGGGGGGGACGGAAGAGACCCAGTACTTC. Translated, it gives CASSLGGTEETQYF.

The chain couples TRBV9 to TRBJ2-5; D may correspond to TRBD1 or TRBD2 (5 bases each). Germline loops: CDR1 SGDLS, CDR2 YYNGEE. This CDR3 comprises 15 residues. V was shortened by 0 bases and J by 8 bases, with 17 bases between the two germline ends. The CDR3 coding sequence is TGTGCCAGCAGCGTAGCCGAGGGGTGGGGGAGAACCCAGTACTTC. Protein: CASSVAEGWGRTQYF.

The chain's CDR3 is CASRLGGSLWRWEAQYF. CDR3 coding DNA: TGTGCAAGTCGCTTAGGGGGGTCACTTTGGCGTTGGGAGGCGCAGTATTTT. This chain joins TRBV12-2 and TRBJ2-3; TRBD2 reflects the table's D call only, with no check against the DNA. TRBV12-2 is recorded as a pseudogene. CDR3 length equals 17 residues.

The gene calls are TRBV7-2 and TRBJ2-7, with 10 nucleotides matching TRBD1. The V gene end was trimmed by 5 bases and the J gene end by 7 bases; junction bases not matched to a gene: 11. The CDR3 is 15 amino acids. The germline CDR1 and CDR2 sequences are SGHTA and FQGNSA. The CDR3 region has the DNA TGTGCCAGCAGCCCCCGGACAGGGGGGGCGGGGGAGCAGTACTTC. Encoded protein: CASSPRTGGAGEQYF.

The genes are TRBV9 and TRBJ1-5, with 8 nucleotides matching TRBD1. V lost 3 bases to trimming and J lost 7 bases; unmatched junction nucleotides: 9. Germline V gene data show CDR1 as SGDLS and CDR2 as YYNGEE. The CDR3 is 15 residues long. The CDR3: CASSAQGGARQPQHF. The CDR3 DNA reads as TGTGCCAGCAGCGCACAGGGGGGGGCCCGACAGCCCCAGCATTTT.

The chain employs TRBV5-1 and TRBJ1-1, with a tentative D call TRBD1 (5 bases). The CDR3 spans 11 residues. Germline V gives CDR1 SGHRS, CDR2 YFSETQ. The CDR3 reads CLSRGRTEAFF. In DNA, the CDR3 is TGCCTATCCCGGGGACGGACTGAAGCTTTCTTT. The whole variable domain, filled in from reference TRBV5-1 and TRBJ1-1, reads KAGVTQTPRYLIKTRGQQVTLSCSPISGHRSVSWYQQTPGQGLQFLFEYFSETQRNKGNFPGRFSGRQFSNSRSEMNVSTLELGDSALYLCLSRGRTEAFFGQGTRLTVV.

V and J are TRBV4-2 and TRBJ1-1; D is ambiguous. Germline assignment: CDR1 LGHNA and CDR2 YNFKEQ. There are 13 residues in the CDR3. Trimming cost V 5 bases and J 1 base, with 8 bases left between them. In nucleotides, the CDR3 is TGTGCCAGCAGCTTGTCGGGGAACACTGAAGCTTTCTTT. Protein: CASSLSGNTEAFF.